What follows are 13 T cell receptor beta chains derived from one specimen sequenced in a study of T cells expressing NK-cell markers. From its re-call of the 5' RACE reads, TCRdb lists each CDR3 protein once, without DNA. With 500,000 or so distinct CDR3 sequences in the sample, the ten largest clones hold approximately 3.6%. The sequenced sample consisted of blood T cells: a sorted CD56 or NKG2C T cell subset, CD4+ or CD8+ T cells, or bulk PBMC T cells (not recorded which). Receptor source: a man younger than 35 in good health.

This rearrangement joins TRBV6-1 to TRBJ2-3. Germline V gives CDR1 MNHNS, CDR2 SASEGT. This CDR3 has 13 amino acids. Here the CDR3 reads CASSKSGTDTQYF.

This chain connects TRBV4-3 to TRBJ1-6; the TCRdb D gene call, TRBD1, has no DNA to confirm it. Germline V gene lookup returns CDR1 LGHNA and CDR2 YSLEER. This CDR3 has 17 residues. The CDR3 reads CASSQDRGHSYNSPLHF.

The chain's CDR3 is CASSPGRLAGINEQFF. The V call is TRBV7-2, the J call TRBJ2-1; without DNA, the TCRdb call of TRBD2 cannot be checked. This CDR3 comprises 16 residues. Germline-derived CDR1 and CDR2 are SGHTA and FQGNSA.

The chain uses TRBV5-6 and TRBJ2-4; lacking DNA, the TRBD1 call made by TCRdb goes unchecked. The CDR3 totals 19 residues. Germline V gene lookup returns CDR1 SGHDT and CDR2 YYEEEE. CDR3 sequence: CASSSVLDVIPLAKNIQYF.

This chain joins TRBV7-2 and TRBJ2-7; TCRdb lists TRBD2, though no DNA is available to test this call. The CDR3 contains 15 residues. The germline V gene has CDR1 SGHTA and CDR2 FQGNSA. CDR3 protein: CASSSGTSGAYEQYF.

V and J are TRBV7-9 and TRBJ2-7; TCRdb returns TRBD1, unconfirmable since there is no DNA. Germline CDR1 SEHNR, CDR2 FQNEAQ (reference sequence). This CDR3 has 14 residues. The CDR3 spells CASSSGQLSYEQYF.

This chain links TRBV12-3 or TRBV12-4 with TRBJ1-1; TCRdb selects TRBD1, and the lack of DNA leaves this call unchecked. The CDR3 spans 14 residues. CDR3 loop: CASSLTGQAPEAFF.

The chain couples TRBV20-1 to TRBJ1-1; the TCRdb call, TRBD1, lacks DNA for checking. Looked up from germline, CDR1 is DFQATT and CDR2 is SNEGSKA (reference sequence). The CDR3 contains 15 residues. The CDR3 here is CSARGLQAPNTEAFF.

The gene calls are TRBV29-1 and TRBJ1-1; with no DNA, the TCRdb D assignment of TRBD1 cannot be verified. The CDR3 is made up of 15 amino acids. Germline V gene data show CDR1 as SQVTM and CDR2 as ANQGSEA. This CDR3 is CSVEGTGGMNTEAFF.

The chain employs TRBV5-1 and TRBJ1-3. The CDR3 is 14 residues long. Germline lookup yields CDR1 SGHRS and CDR2 YFSETQ. Here the CDR3 reads CASSLSNSGNTIYF.

CDR3 loop: CASQPWRTGENTGELFF. The chain couples TRBV3-1 to TRBJ2-2; TCRdb calls TRBD1, which cannot be checked without DNA. The CDR3 is made up of 17 amino acids. CDR1 is LGHDT and CDR2 is YNNKEL in the germline V gene (reference sequence). Filled out from reference TRBV3-1 and TRBJ2-2, the complete variable domain reads DTAVSQTPKYLVTQMGNDKSIKCEQNLGHDTMYWYKQDSKKFLKIMFSYNNKELIINETVPNRFSPKSPDKAHLNLHINSLELGDSAVYFCASQPWRTGENTGELFFGEGSRLTVL.

The V gene is TRBV11-3, the J gene TRBJ1-1; checking the TCRdb D call of TRBD1 is not possible without DNA. From germline, CDR1 is SGHNT and CDR2 YENEEA. The CDR3 length is 15 residues. The CDR3: CASSYPGTMNTEAFF.

The chain carries TRBV7-2 and TRBJ2-7; the D call from TCRdb, TRBD2, cannot be confirmed without DNA. Looked up from germline, CDR1 is SGHTA and CDR2 is FQGNSA. The CDR3 is 15 amino acids. The CDR3 loop is CASSLVGGPLDEQYF.